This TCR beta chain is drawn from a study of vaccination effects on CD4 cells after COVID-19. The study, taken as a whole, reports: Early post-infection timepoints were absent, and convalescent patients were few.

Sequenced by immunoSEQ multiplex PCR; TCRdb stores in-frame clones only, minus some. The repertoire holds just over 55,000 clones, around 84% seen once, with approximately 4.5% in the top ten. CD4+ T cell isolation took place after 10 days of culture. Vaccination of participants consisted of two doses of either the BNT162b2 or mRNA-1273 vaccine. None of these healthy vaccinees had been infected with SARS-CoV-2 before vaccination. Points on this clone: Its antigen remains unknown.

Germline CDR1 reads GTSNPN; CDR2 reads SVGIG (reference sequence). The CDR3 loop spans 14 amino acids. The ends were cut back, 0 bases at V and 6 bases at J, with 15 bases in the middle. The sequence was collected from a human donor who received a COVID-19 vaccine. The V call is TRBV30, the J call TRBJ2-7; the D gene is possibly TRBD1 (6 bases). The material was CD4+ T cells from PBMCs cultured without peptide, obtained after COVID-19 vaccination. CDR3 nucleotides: TGTGCCTGGAGTGTACTCGGACAGTCCGCCGAGCAGTACTTC. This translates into CAWSVLGQSAEQYF.